This is a list of T cell receptor beta chains from one sample in a study of radiation and T cells in renal cell carcinoma. Sequencing was performed with immunoSEQ multiplex PCR; in TCRdb, only in-frame clones are kept and a portion is missing. The sample yields about 150,000 clones, around 89% seen once. This specimen consisted of blood, obtained from a patient whose treatment included radiotherapy and nephrectomy. The source of these receptors is a woman in her 70s with renal cell carcinoma. CDR3s leave out the opening cysteine and the closing phenylalanine or tryptophan.

v_call,cdr3_aa
TRBV6-4,ASKVGTNTGELF
TRBV6-5,ASSPDGNYGYT
TRBV5-1,ASSAAGVTGELF
TRBV5-1,ASTSDRGQEKLF
TRBV5-1,ASSLGGQGASNEQF
TRBV6-6,ASSPPGGGQPQH
TRBV19,ASSMTGHYGYGYT
TRBV10-3,AISGSYRRTDTQY
TRBV4-1,ASSQDPGGVGYGYT
TRBV11-2,ASSPRLAGAYEQY
TRBV4-3,ASSQEGGSPLH
TRBV7-9,ASSLQGSTDTQY
TRBV19,ASSISSNTGELF
TRBV28,ASSFLRGQPSSYEQY
TRBV4-2,ASSQDQSTGYGYT
TRBV30,AEKTDGSTGYT
TRBV23-1,ASSQSGSPRCRDGPYEQY
TRBV5-8,ASRTRFNTGELF
TRBV7-8,ASSLGGATEAF
TRBV14,ASSRTGSEQF
TRBV19,ASSIDTENTEAF
TRBV27,ASSLFENYGYT
TRBV2,ASSEGLRIIGELF